The next 27 T cell receptor beta chains were all read from a single sample in a study of blood T cells in healthy people across ages. The authors ran a second PCR of roughly 6 to 12 cycles using a sample-barcoded 5' primer and a J-beta primer mix. One entry per CDR3 protein results from TCRdb running MiXCR on the 5' RACE reads. The table lists about 650,000 distinct CDR3 sequences, about 50% of them singletons. The specimen sequenced was blood. The receptors were sampled from a woman over 75 in good health.

CDR3 protein: CASSVGPQGVNEQFF. CDR3 bases: TGTGCCAGCAGCGTAGGCCCCCAGGGGGTCAATGAGCAGTTCTTC. The V call is TRBV9, the J call TRBJ2-1, with 7 bases matching TRBD1. The CDR3 is 15 amino acids. The germline gives CDR1 SGDLS, CDR2 YYNGEE. V dropped 0 bases and J dropped 6; count of bases not matched to a gene: 6.

This clonotype was counted between two and nine times. The rearrangement uses TRBV14 and TRBJ2-4, with TRBD2 matching 12 bases. Germline loops: CDR1 SGHDN, CDR2 FVKESK. This CDR3 has 17 amino acids. Trimming removed 1 base from V and 6 bases from J; junction bases left unmatched: 7. The CDR3 coding sequence is TGTGCCAGCAGCCAAGGGACTAGCGGGACCTCAGGAAACATTCAGTACTTC. This encodes CASSQGTSGTSGNIQYF. Filled out from reference TRBV14 and TRBJ2-4, the complete variable domain reads EAGVTQFPSHSVIEKGQTVTLRCDPISGHDNLYWYRRVMGKEIKFLLHFVKESKQDESGMPNNRFLAERTGGTYSTLKVQPAELEDSGVYFCASSQGTSGTSGNIQYFGAGTRLSVL.

This clonotype was observed a few times. The chain uses TRBV6-1 and TRBJ2-5; D tentatively fits TRBD1 or TRBD2 (5 bases each). This CDR3 has 13 amino acids. Germline CDR1 reads MNHNS; CDR2 reads SASEGT. V lost 5 bases to trimming and J lost 9 bases, with 16 bases between them. As DNA, the CDR3 is TGTGCCAGCAGTAAACAGGTGGCGGGTGCCCAGTACTTC. This sequence encodes CASSKQVAGAQYF.

The chain is built from TRBV7-2 and TRBJ2-1; TRBD1 agrees at 7 bases. The junction had 14 bases not matched to a gene; V was cut back by 7 bases and J by 8 bases. This CDR3 spans 15 amino acids. Germline CDR1 SGHTA, CDR2 FQGNSA. CDR3 in DNA: TGTGCCAGCACCCTAATCAGGGGGTTAGAATATGAGCAGTTCTTC. Protein sequence: CASTLIRGLEYEQFF.

Only a few counts were recorded for this clonotype. The chain recombines TRBV3-1 with TRBJ2-1, with 9 bases matching TRBD1. The CDR3 is 15 residues long. Losses at the gene ends were 4 bases for V and 6 bases for J; bases not matched to a gene: 7. Per the germline V gene, CDR1 is LGHDT and CDR2 is YNNKEL (reference sequence). The CDR3 sequence is CASSRRTGASNEQFF. As DNA, the CDR3 is TGTGCCAGCAGCCGGCGGACAGGGGCAAGCAATGAGCAGTTCTTC.

The V gene is TRBV4-2, the J gene TRBJ2-2, with 8 bases fitting TRBD2. This CDR3 is built from 17 residues. Unmatched junction bases numbered 8, after V lost 0 bases and J lost 5 bases. Germline-derived CDR1 and CDR2 are LGHNA and YNFKEQ. CDR3 sequence: CASSQELRGGPTGELFF. The CDR3, as DNA: TGTGCCAGCAGCCAAGAGCTACGGGGGGGCCCAACCGGGGAGCTGTTTTTT.

This clonotype has at least ten counts. The rearrangement links TRBV7-2 to TRBJ2-3, with 12 bases aligning to TRBD2. Trimming removed 4 bases from V and 2 bases from J; junction bases left unmatched: 7. The CDR3 is made up of 17 amino acids. CDR1 is SGHTA and CDR2 is FQGNSA in the germline V gene. CDR3 nucleotide sequence: TGTGCCAGCAGCTCGGGACTAGCGGGCGGGTACACAGATACGCAGTATTTT. Its translation is CASSSGLAGGYTDTQYF.

The rearrangement links TRBV20-1 to TRBJ1-1, with 7 bases lining up with TRBD1. Per the germline V gene, CDR1 is DFQATT and CDR2 is SNEGSKA (reference sequence). With V trimmed by 6 bases and J by 4 bases, 11 bases remained unmatched. This CDR3 spans 14 amino acids. DNA of the CDR3: TGCAGTGCCCGCGACAGGGAGTCCCCCACTGAAGCTTTCTTT. As protein: CSARDRESPTEAFF.

J is TRBJ1-1 and V is TRBV6-6; 7 bases map to TRBD1. The V and J ends lost 4 bases and 3 bases, in that order; junction bases with no gene match: 2. Looked up from germline, CDR1 is MNHNY and CDR2 is SVGAGI (reference sequence). The CDR3 is 13 residues long. The CDR3 spells CASSSGGDTEAFF. The CDR3 coding sequence is TGTGCCAGCAGTTCAGGGGGTGACACTGAAGCTTTCTTT.

The sample holds many counts of this clonotype. The chain links TRBV10-3 to TRBJ1-2; D is undetermined. V was shortened by 11 bases and J by 1 base, with 14 bases between the two germline ends. There are 13 residues in the CDR3. Germline assignment: CDR1 ENHRY and CDR2 SYGVKD. The chain's CDR3 is CAHRGADNYGYTF. The CDR3 DNA sequence: TGTGCCCACAGAGGCGCAGATAACTATGGCTACACCTTC.

This clonotype showed up just a few times. The CDR3 DNA sequence: TGTGCCAGCAGCCAACTAAGTAGGGAGCAGTACTTC. The encoded protein is CASSQLSREQYF. The chain couples TRBV3-1 to TRBJ2-7; no firm D call. The CDR3 is made up of 12 amino acids. V lost 2 bases and J lost 7, with 9 bases in between. Germline V CDR1 and CDR2: LGHDT, YNNKEL (reference sequence).

This clonotype was detected ten times or more. The gene calls are TRBV2 and TRBJ2-5, with a possible D match to TRBD1 (6 bases). The CDR3 sequence is 13 residues long. The germline CDR1 and CDR2 sequences are SNHLY and FYNNEI. Trimming removed 6 bases at V and 2 bases at J, with 10 bases between. The CDR3 DNA is TGTGCCAGCAGCGGACAGACACAAGAGACCCAGTACTTC. Translating gives CASSGQTQETQYF.

This clonotype showed up just a few times. The chain links TRBV2 to TRBJ2-5; no reliable D call. Germline V lookup: CDR1 SNHLY, CDR2 FYNNEI. The CDR3 is 12 amino acids. Trimming removed 7 bases at V and 2 bases at J, with 8 bases between. The DNA for the CDR3 is TGTGCCAGCACGGCATATCAAGAGACCCAGTACTTC. Translating gives CASTAYQETQYF.

This sequence joins TRBV7-9 and TRBJ2-7; D unresolved. Looked up from germline, CDR1 is SEHNR and CDR2 is FQNEAQ (reference sequence). The CDR3 totals 14 residues. V lost 9 bases, J lost 0 bases, and 15 bases lay in between. CDR3 loop: CARKSTPSSYEQYF. In DNA form, the CDR3 reads TGTGCCAGAAAAAGCACCCCCAGCTCCTACGAGCAGTACTTC.

There are many counts of this clonotype. V gene TRBV3-1 combines with J gene TRBJ2-1, with D possibly matching TRBD2 (6 bases). The V gene's germline CDR1 is LGHDT and CDR2 YNNKEL (reference sequence). CDR3 length: 17 amino acids. The V end lost 4 bases, the J end lost 1 base, and 17 bases lay between the germline ends. This CDR3 is CASSLLKLAASYNEQFF. As DNA, the CDR3 is TGTGCCAGCAGCCTCCTCAAGTTAGCGGCTTCCTACAATGAGCAGTTCTTC.

The chain joins TRBV6-2 or TRBV6-3 to TRBJ2-3; 8 bases line up with TRBD1. From germline, CDR1 is MNHEY and CDR2 SVGEGT. The J segment lost 9 bases and the V segment lost 6 bases, leaving 11 bases of the junction unmatched. This CDR3 has 14 residues. CDR3 protein: CASSLGTGLQTQYF. The CDR3 DNA is TGTGCCAGCAGCTTAGGGACAGGACTCCAAACGCAGTATTTT.

The V call is TRBV15, the J call TRBJ2-3; the D gene is possibly TRBD2 (7 bases). Trimming took off 9 bases at V and 2 bases at J, with 12 bases between the two ends. Germline CDR1 LNHNV, CDR2 YYDKDF (reference sequence). CDR3 size: 13 residues. CDR3 nucleotides: TGTGCCACGGGGGGGCAGCTCACAGATACGCAGTATTTT. Residues: CATGGQLTDTQYF.

Points on this clonotype: It may be a read error: a sequence one base away is much more abundant. The V gene is TRBV10-3, the J gene TRBJ2-5; D possibly uses TRBD1 or TRBD2 (5 bases each). V gave up 6 bases and J gave up 5 bases, with 19 bases separating them. Germline V gives CDR1 ENHRY, CDR2 SYGVKD. This CDR3 has 15 amino acids. The CDR3 reads CAISWGIGRDETQYF. The CDR3 coding sequence is TGTGCCATCAGCTGGGGGATCGGAAGGGACGAGACCCAGTACTTC.

The chain recombines TRBV30 with TRBJ1-1; perhaps TRBD1 as D (5 bases). Germline CDR1 and CDR2: GTSNPN and SVGIG (reference sequence). The V gene lost 1 base and the J gene lost 5 bases, with 5 bases spanning the gap. The CDR3 is 11 amino acids. The CDR3 DNA reads TGTGCCTGGAGTGGGACAACTGAAGCTTTCTTT. This codes for CAWSGTTEAFF.

This clonotype was recorded only once. Germline is not matched at one junction end, which may reflect a read error. This chain connects TRBV28 to TRBJ2-5, with 7 nucleotides matching TRBD1. Germline CDR1 reads MDHEN; CDR2 reads SYDVKM. The CDR3 extends over 14 amino acids. The CDR3 loop is CACSLRGQIETQYF. DNA for the CDR3: TGTGCCTGCAGTTTGAGGGGGCAGATAGAGACCCAGTACTTC.

The chain is built from TRBV20-1 and TRBJ2-7, with 12 bases aligning to TRBD1. The CDR3 contains 14 residues. V shed 3 bases and J 3 bases; nucleotides not matched to a gene: 3. CDR1 and CDR2 (germline): DFQATT, SNEGSKA (reference sequence). The CDR3 here is CSASRDRGLYEQYF. The CDR3 DNA reads as TGCAGTGCTAGCCGGGACAGGGGGCTCTACGAGCAGTACTTC.

The chain employs TRBV6-2 or TRBV6-3 and TRBJ2-1, with 11 positions matching TRBD2. The V gene's germline CDR1 is MNHEY and CDR2 SVGEGT. J lost 3 bases, V lost 6 bases, and 7 bases had no gene match. This CDR3 is built from 16 residues. The CDR3 is CASSPLAGALYNEQFF. The CDR3 bases are TGTGCCAGCAGCCCACTAGCGGGGGCCCTCTACAATGAGCAGTTCTTC.

The rearrangement uses TRBV28 and TRBJ2-7, with D perhaps matching TRBD2 (6 bases). The length of the CDR3 is 14 residues. Germline V gene data show CDR1 as MDHEN and CDR2 as SYDVKM. V was cut by 9 bases and J by 1 base, with 16 bases left in between. DNA for the CDR3: TGTGCCAGTCTCGGCGGGGTTGGTTCCTACGAGCAGTACTTC. Its protein product is CASLGGVGSYEQYF.

The chain uses TRBV20-1 and TRBJ1-1; D unclear. The CDR3 runs to 12 residues. Germline V CDR1 and CDR2: DFQATT, SNEGSKA (reference sequence). The V and J ends lost 7 bases and 0 bases respectively, with 9 bases between them. CDR3 nucleotides: TGCAGTGGAACAGAGTTGAACACTGAAGCTTTCTTT. This encodes CSGTELNTEAFF.

The chain combines TRBV6-2 or TRBV6-3 with TRBJ2-1; 9 positions agree with TRBD1. The assigned J gene may be wrong: the sequence end matches TRBJ2-7 better. The germline gives CDR1 MNHEY, CDR2 SVGEGT. This CDR3 comprises 16 residues. CDR3 loop: CASSSPGQGSYNEQYF. CDR3 DNA: TGTGCCAGCAGTTCACCGGGACAGGGATCCTACAATGAGCAGTACTTC.

Notes on this clonotype: This could be a read error, since a much larger clone is one nucleotide away. The rearrangement uses TRBV19 and TRBJ2-1; no reliable D call. In germline, CDR1 is LNHDA, CDR2 SQIVND (reference sequence). The CDR3 contains 10 residues. The germline V and J ends were trimmed by 10 bases and 10 bases, with 11 bases remaining between them. The CDR3 loop is CATYYKEQFF. CDR3 nucleotides: TGTGCCACCTACTATAAGGAGCAGTTCTTC.

CDR3 coding DNA: TGCAGTGCTACCGACGGGGGACCAGGCTCCTACAATGAGCAGTACTTC. It is translated as CSATDGGPGSYNEQYF. This chain joins TRBV20-1 and TRBJ2-1; maybe TRBD2 (6 bases). The J call is doubtful: the DNA matches TRBJ2-7 better. CDR1 and CDR2 (germline): DFQATT, SNEGSKA (reference sequence). The CDR3 runs to 16 residues.